This passage covers 7 T cell receptor beta chains from one sample sequenced in a study of naive and memory T cell subsets. The beta constant-region primer was an equimolar mix of two oligonucleotides covering TRBC1 and TRBC2. MiXCR, applied by TCRdb to the UMI-ligation and nested PCR reads, yields one record per CDR3 protein. The sample includes around 160,000 distinct CDR3 sequences, 17% of them seen just once. The specimen sequenced was naive CD4+ T cells from blood. The receptor set was obtained from a human donor in good health.

V gene TRBV7-2 combines with J gene TRBJ2-4; no clear D gene. V lost 5 bases to trimming and J lost 0 bases, with 17 bases between them. The CDR3 runs to 17 residues. Per the germline V gene, CDR1 is SGHTA and CDR2 is FQGNSA. The CDR3 DNA sequence: TGTGCCAGCAGCCCAGTAAATGTACTTCTAGCCAAAAACATTCAGTACTTC. The encoded protein is CASSPVNVLLAKNIQYF.

The sample holds many counts of this clonotype. The chain uses TRBV2 and TRBJ2-7; no firm D call. V was pared by 4 bases and J by 3 bases, with 19 bases between. Germline V gives CDR1 SNHLY, CDR2 FYNNEI. The CDR3 spans 16 residues. This CDR3 is CASSAKGTLPLYEQYF. The DNA for the CDR3 is TGTGCCAGCAGTGCAAAAGGTACCCTTCCTCTCTACGAGCAGTACTTC.

This rearrangement joins TRBV28 to TRBJ1-5; D is possibly TRBD1 (5 bases). Deletions cut 2 bases from V and 4 bases from J, with 15 bases between. In germline, CDR1 is MDHEN, CDR2 SYDVKM. This CDR3 is 16 amino acids long. CDR3 nucleotides: TGTGCCAGCAGTTTAAGTATGGGTGGGGGGAATCAGCCCCAGCATTTT. It yields the protein CASSLSMGGGNQPQHF. Supplemented by reference TRBV28 and TRBJ1-5, the full variable domain reads DVKVTQSSRYLVKRTGEKVFLECVQDMDHENMFWYRQDPGLGLRLIYFSYDVKMKEKGDIPEGYSVSREKKERFSLILESASTNQTSMYLCASSLSMGGGNQPQHFGDGTRLSIL.

This clonotype appeared a few times. The chain combines TRBV6-5 with TRBJ2-4; TRBD2 agrees at 13 bases. V shed 6 bases, J shed 1 base, and the junction held 9 bases outside the gene matches. CDR1 is MNHEY and CDR2 is SVGAGI in the germline V gene. The CDR3 has 18 residues. CDR3 sequence (DNA): TGTGCCAGCAGCTTCGGACTAGCGGGAGACTCGGCCAAAAACATTCAGTACTTC. Residues: CASSFGLAGDSAKNIQYF.

The V and J genes are TRBV18 and TRBJ1-1, with D uncertain. Trimming removed 3 bases at V and 1 base at J, with 9 bases between. Germline CDR1 and CDR2: KGHSH and LQKENI. The CDR3 sequence is 14 residues long. The CDR3 nucleotides are TGTGCCAGCTCACCTACCGACCAGAACACTGAAGCTTTCTTT. This encodes CASSPTDQNTEAFF.

This clonotype was recorded only once. V is TRBV20-1 and J is TRBJ2-7, with D unclear. V gave up 5 bases and J gave up 6 bases, with 14 bases separating them. Per the germline V gene, CDR1 is DFQATT and CDR2 is SNEGSKA (reference sequence). The CDR3 sequence is 12 residues long. The CDR3: CSALFDTSEQYF. CDR3 nucleotide sequence: TGCAGTGCTCTTTTCGATACCTCCGAGCAGTACTTC.

This clonotype has only a few counts. The chain recombines TRBV29-1 with TRBJ1-1, with D hard to call. The CDR3 spans 13 residues. Trimming cost V 1 base and J 5 bases, with 11 bases left between them. Germline-derived CDR1 and CDR2 are SQVTM and ANQGSEA. This CDR3 reads CSVEVPVSTEAFF. In nucleotides, the CDR3 is TGCAGCGTTGAAGTCCCGGTATCTACTGAAGCTTTCTTT.